The 30 T cell receptor beta chains reported below all come from one sample, sequenced in a study of T cell responses to AZD1222 COVID-19 vaccine. Clones were sequenced by immunoSEQ multiplex PCR, and TCRdb holds only the in-frame ones, with some missing. The sample includes some 110,000 clones, around 90% of them seen just once. Sequencing was performed on peripheral blood, taken on day 0 of AZD1222 vaccination. Receptor source: an adult in good health.

The chain joins TRBV6-1 to TRBJ1-5; 7 nucleotides align to TRBD1. Per germline, CDR1 MNHNS and CDR2 SASEGT. The trim removed 4 bases at V and 1 base at J, leaving 10 bases unmatched. CDR3 length equals 17 residues. As DNA, the CDR3 is TGTGCCAGCAGTGTTCTAAGACAGGGAGGAAGCAATCAGCCCCAGCATTTT. As protein: CASSVLRQGGSNQPQHF.

The J gene is TRBJ2-5, the V gene TRBV19, with D possibly being TRBD2 (5 bases). Trimming stripped 3 bases from V and 0 bases from J, with 8 bases between. Germline values: CDR1 LNHDA, CDR2 SQIVND (reference sequence). This CDR3 has 14 residues. CDR3 coding DNA: TGTGCCAGTAGTATTAGCGCTTACCAAGAGACCCAGTACTTC. Translating it yields CASSISAYQETQYF.

This rearrangement joins TRBV30 to TRBJ1-1; no firm D call. V lost 8 bases and J 0 bases, leaving 13 bases between the germline ends. The CDR3 is made up of 13 amino acids. Germline assignment: CDR1 GTSNPN and CDR2 SVGIG (reference sequence). The CDR3 sequence: CARRQNMNTEAFF. The CDR3 DNA follows: TGTGCCCGGCGGCAGAACATGAACACTGAAGCTTTCTTT.

This chain joins TRBV30 and TRBJ2-7; no reliable D call. The CDR3 has 13 amino acids. Trimming removed 0 bases at V and 3 bases at J, with 9 bases between. Germline values: CDR1 GTSNPN, CDR2 SVGIG (reference sequence). The CDR3 loop is CAWSVPPIYEQYF. As DNA, the CDR3 is TGTGCCTGGAGTGTACCTCCTATCTACGAGCAGTACTTC.

J is TRBJ2-2 and V is TRBV7-2; no firm D call. Trimming left V 1 base short and J 2 bases short, with 11 bases between. The germline V gene encodes CDR1 SGHTA and CDR2 FQGNSA. The CDR3 totals 16 residues. CDR3 residues: CASSLVSSANTGELFF. The CDR3 nucleotides are TGTGCCAGCAGCTTAGTTTCGAGCGCTAACACCGGGGAGCTGTTTTTT.

The DNA of the CDR3 is TGTGCCAGCAGTTTATTCGGCAGCGGGAGACACGAGCAGTACTTC. Amino acids: CASSLFGSGRHEQYF. The chain uses TRBV28 and TRBJ2-7; TRBD2 matches at 8 bases. V lost 1 base and J lost 5; bases outside the gene matches: 7. The CDR3 runs to 15 residues. Germline values: CDR1 MDHEN, CDR2 SYDVKM. The full variable domain, in which reference TRBV28 and TRBJ2-7 provide the parts outside the CDR3, is DVKVTQSSRYLVKRTGEKVFLECVQDMDHENMFWYRQDPGLGLRLIYFSYDVKMKEKGDIPEGYSVSREKKERFSLILESASTNQTSMYLCASSLFGSGRHEQYFGPGTRLTVT.

The chain carries TRBV7-8 and TRBJ1-3, with D tentatively TRBD1 (6 bases). V lost 2 bases and J 0 bases, leaving 14 bases between the germline ends. The length of the CDR3 is 17 residues. Germline lookup yields CDR1 SGHVS and CDR2 FQNEAQ. The CDR3 is CASSLNGRGSSGNTIYF. Here the CDR3 DNA reads TGTGCCAGCAGCTTAAATGGCAGGGGCAGCTCTGGAAACACCATATATTTT.

The chain joins TRBV27 to TRBJ2-6; possible D gene TRBD2, 5 bases. Trimming pared 6 bases from V and 0 bases from J, leaving 15 bases between. The CDR3 consists of 17 residues. Germline values: CDR1 MNHEY, CDR2 SMNVEV (reference sequence). CDR3 bases: TGTGCCAGCAGAGGCTTTCGAGGGAGCTCTGGGGCCAACGTCCTGACTTTC. Its protein product is CASRGFRGSSGANVLTF.

This chain connects TRBV7-2 to TRBJ1-1; D possibly corresponds to TRBD1 (5 bases). The CDR3 is 12 residues long. The V gene's germline CDR1 is SGHTA and CDR2 FQGNSA. Trimming took off 5 bases at V and 5 bases at J, with 9 bases between the two ends. CDR3 residues: CASSLGRTEAFF. CDR3 coding DNA: TGTGCCAGCAGCCTGGGACGGACTGAAGCTTTCTTT. The full variable domain, its missing parts supplied by reference TRBV7-2 and TRBJ1-1, is GAGVSQSPSNKVTEKGKDVELRCDPISGHTALYWYRQSLGQGLEFLIYFQGNSAPDKSGLPSDRFSAERTGGSVSTLTIQRTQQEDSAVYLCASSLGRTEAFFGQGTRLTVV.

The V call is TRBV27, the J call TRBJ1-5; D remains unclear. Trimming cost V 2 bases and J 0 bases, with 8 bases left between them. The CDR3 spans 15 residues. The germline gives CDR1 MNHEY, CDR2 SMNVEV (reference sequence). This chain's CDR3 is CASSLKQPSNQPQHF. As DNA, the CDR3 is TGTGCCAGCAGTTTAAAACAGCCTAGCAATCAGCCCCAGCATTTT.

This chain links TRBV19 with TRBJ1-1; the D is unclear. Germline assignment: CDR1 LNHDA and CDR2 SQIVND (reference sequence). Between the trimmed V and J ends, which lost 5 bases and 1 base, there was a span of 11 bases. This CDR3 has 14 residues. The CDR3 nucleotides read TGTGCCAGTAGTTCGGTGGGCGGGAACACTGAAGCTTTCTTT. Its translation: CASSSVGGNTEAFF.

This clone was seen only once. The J gene is TRBJ2-6, the V gene TRBV3-1 (or the pseudogene TRBV3-2); D remains ambiguous. CDR3 length equals 16 residues. CDR1 is LGHDT and CDR2 is YNNKEL in the germline V gene (reference sequence). The ends were cut back, 3 bases at V and 0 bases at J, with 9 bases in the middle. CDR3 DNA: TGTGCCAGCAGCCAGCAACCCCACTCTGGGGCCAACGTCCTGACTTTC. As protein: CASSQQPHSGANVLTF.

J is TRBJ1-1 and V is TRBV11-3; D might be TRBD1 (6 bases). From germline, CDR1 is SGHNT and CDR2 YENEEA. CDR3 length equals 13 residues. V was clipped by 4 bases and J by 6 bases, with 12 bases between them. The CDR3 spells CASSSTGYAEAFF. CDR3 DNA: TGTGCCAGCAGCTCAACAGGGTACGCTGAAGCTTTCTTT.

The rearrangement uses TRBV7-9 and TRBJ1-2; D unclear. This CDR3 contains 16 residues. Trimming pared 0 bases from V and 2 bases from J, leaving 13 bases between. The germline V gene has CDR1 SEHNR and CDR2 FQNEAQ (reference sequence). CDR3 DNA: TGTGCCAGCAGCTTAGCACGACCTTCAAAGAACTATGGCTACACCTTC. Encoded protein: CASSLARPSKNYGYTF.

The chain has TRBV11-2 and TRBJ2-7, with D perhaps being TRBD1 or TRBD2 (5 bases each). The CDR3 has 15 amino acids. V gave up 2 bases and J gave up 0 bases, with 11 bases separating them. Germline V gene lookup returns CDR1 SGHAT and CDR2 FQNNGV. For the CDR3, the DNA is TGTGCCAGCAGCTTACGGGGACCGAGCTCCTACGAGCAGTACTTC. Encoded protein: CASSLRGPSSYEQYF.

The chain is built from TRBV7-2 and TRBJ2-3; TRBD2 agrees at 13 bases. Germline V gene sequence: CDR1 SGHTA, CDR2 FQGNSA. CDR3 size: 16 residues. Trimming cost V 4 bases and J 11 bases; bases outside gene matches: 12. Here the CDR3 DNA reads TGTGCCAGCAGCTACTGGACTAGCGGGAGCGGTGTGAGGCAGTATTTT. This codes for CASSYWTSGSGVRQYF.

The genes are TRBV25-1 and TRBJ1-5; no clear D. Trimming cost V 4 bases and J 0 bases, with 4 bases left between them. Germline V CDR1 and CDR2: MGHDK, SYGVNS. The length of the CDR3 is 13 residues. CDR3 in amino acids: CASSGVSNQPQHF. The CDR3 region has the DNA TGTGCCAGCAGTGGGGTTAGCAATCAGCCCCAGCATTTT.

The rearrangement links TRBV7-6 to TRBJ2-7; D is ambiguous. The CDR3 extends over 15 amino acids. Trimming took off 2 bases at V and 1 base at J, with 12 bases between the two ends. Germline CDR1 reads SGHVS; CDR2 reads FNYEAQ. The DNA for the CDR3 is TGTGCCAGCAGCTTACATCCAGGAGATTCCTACGAGCAGTACTTC. This sequence encodes CASSLHPGDSYEQYF.

The rearrangement links TRBV18 to TRBJ2-3; 11 nucleotides align to TRBD2. This CDR3 is built from 17 residues. Per the germline V gene, CDR1 is KGHSH and CDR2 is LQKENI. V trimming: 2 bases; J trimming: 3 bases; junction bases outside the gene matches: 7. The CDR3 nucleotides read TGTGCCAGCTCACCAAGACTAGCGGGAAGGGGGACAGATACGCAGTATTTT. Its translation is CASSPRLAGRGTDTQYF. Looking up the rest from reference TRBV18 and TRBJ2-3 gives the full variable domain: NAGVMQNPRHLVRRRGQEARLRCSPMKGHSHVYWYRQLPEEGLKFMVYLQKENIIDESGMPKERFSAEFPKEGPSILRIQQVVRGDSAAYFCASSPRLAGRGTDTQYFGPGTRLTVL.

This rearrangement joins TRBV29-1 to TRBJ1-2; D is ambiguous. Germline V lookup: CDR1 SQVTM, CDR2 ANQGSEA. There are 14 residues in the CDR3. V was trimmed by 5 bases and J by 3 bases, leaving 16 bases between them. CDR3 nucleotide sequence: TGCAGCGTTATTGACTTGGGCCCCCACTATGGCTACACCTTC. Protein product: CSVIDLGPHYGYTF.

The chain is built from TRBV4-1 and TRBJ1-2, with D unclear. There are 14 residues in the CDR3. Germline V lookup: CDR1 MGHRA, CDR2 YSYEKL. V was pared by 1 base and J by 2 bases, with 8 bases between. CDR3 nucleotide sequence: TGCGCCAGCAGCCAAGTACCAGCCAACTATGGCTACACCTTC. Translating gives CASSQVPANYGYTF.

The chain links TRBV10-1 to TRBJ2-7; D gene uncertain. The CDR3 sequence is 13 residues long. CDR1 is WNHNN, CDR2 SYGVQD, per germline (reference sequence). Trimming shortened V by 2 bases and J by 6 bases, and 11 bases separated the two germline ends. The CDR3 nucleotides are TGCGCCAGCAGTGAGCAAGGGTTCTCCGAGCAGTACTTC. Residues: CASSEQGFSEQYF.

This clone is a singleton in its sample. This rearrangement joins TRBV24-1 to TRBJ1-5; 12 nucleotides align to TRBD1. The junction had 3 bases not matched to a gene; V was cut back by 7 bases and J by 6 bases. This CDR3 has 14 residues. Germline V gives CDR1 KGHDR, CDR2 SFDVKD. CDR3 sequence: CATSGTGGPQPQHF. The CDR3 nucleotides are TGTGCCACCAGCGGGACAGGGGGCCCTCAGCCCCAGCATTTT.

This clone has a handful of counts. The genes are TRBV19 and TRBJ2-2; D is undetermined. Germline CDR1 reads LNHDA; CDR2 reads SQIVND (reference sequence). Trimming took 5 bases from V and 3 from J, leaving 10 bases between them. This CDR3 is built from 14 residues. CDR3 sequence (DNA): TGTGCCAGTAGTCTCCCTAGGGACACCGGGGAGCTGTTTTTT. It translates to CASSLPRDTGELFF.

The chain is built from TRBV19 and TRBJ2-3; 11 positions agree with TRBD1. Per the germline V gene, CDR1 is LNHDA and CDR2 is SQIVND (reference sequence). The CDR3 has 17 amino acids. V was clipped by 0 bases and J by 4 bases; unmatched bases: 6. This CDR3 is CASSIERPGQGADTQYF. The CDR3 DNA reads TGTGCCAGTAGTATAGAGAGACCGGGACAGGGGGCAGATACGCAGTATTTT.

This chain uses TRBV5-1 with TRBJ2-5; D remains ambiguous. There are 13 residues in the CDR3. CDR1 SGHRS and CDR2 YFSETQ come from the germline V gene. V was pared by 4 bases and J by 4 bases, with 11 bases between. Here the CDR3 reads CASSRDWGETQYF. CDR3 in DNA: TGCGCCAGCAGCCGCGACTGGGGAGAGACCCAGTACTTC.

V gene TRBV7-6 combines with J gene TRBJ2-3; D uncertain. This CDR3 has 14 residues. In germline, CDR1 is SGHVS, CDR2 FNYEAQ. The germline V and J ends were trimmed by 5 bases and 2 bases, with 11 bases remaining between them. The chain's CDR3 is CASSLVPITDTQYF. CDR3 bases: TGTGCCAGCAGCCTAGTGCCGATCACAGATACGCAGTATTTT.

V gene TRBV6-5 combines with J gene TRBJ1-5; D gene uncertain. Germline loops: CDR1 MNHEY, CDR2 SVGAGI. The CDR3 loop spans 15 amino acids. The V and J ends lost 0 bases and 6 bases respectively, with 12 bases between them. CDR3: CASSYSLGAGQPQHF. For the CDR3, the DNA is TGTGCCAGCAGTTACTCGTTGGGCGCGGGTCAGCCCCAGCATTTT.

The chain has TRBV24-1 and TRBJ2-5; 8 positions match TRBD1. The CDR3 runs 13 residues. Germline V gives CDR1 KGHDR, CDR2 SFDVKD. The J segment lost 5 bases and the V segment lost 7 bases, leaving 5 bases of the junction unmatched. As DNA, the CDR3 is TGTGCCACCAGAGACAGGGGTATGGAGACCCAGTACTTC. Protein sequence: CATRDRGMETQYF.

There are a few counts of this clone. The chain combines TRBV19 with TRBJ2-1; D gene ambiguous. The CDR3 has 11 amino acids. CDR1 is LNHDA and CDR2 is SQIVND in the germline V gene (reference sequence). Trimming shortened V by 4 bases and J by 10 bases, and 8 bases separated the two germline ends. CDR3 DNA: TGTGCCAGTAGTAGAGGTTCGGAGCAGTTCTTC. This encodes CASSRGSEQFF.